These 21 T cell receptor beta chains came from one sample sequenced in a study of beta chain features in type 1 diabetes. All of the isolated RNA was reverse transcribed, so expressed TCRB transcripts were sequenced. Using immunoSEQ multiplex PCR, the repertoire was profiled, and TCRdb retains in-frame clones only, with some absent. The table includes around 430,000 clones, 25% to 35% detected once. The specimen sequenced was naive CD4+ T cells from blood. The receptor set was obtained from a man younger than 35 in good health.

This clone was detected a few times. The J gene is TRBJ2-1, the V gene TRBV5-1, with 13 bases matching TRBD2. The germline gives CDR1 SGHRS, CDR2 YFSETQ. The CDR3 loop spans 13 amino acids. V trimming: 4 bases; J trimming: 11 bases; junction bases outside the gene matches: 3. In DNA form, the CDR3 reads TGCGCCAGCAGCCTCGGGACTAGCGGGAAGCAGTTCTTC. This sequence encodes CASSLGTSGKQFF.

The chain links TRBV19 to TRBJ2-6, with no clear D. The V end was cut by 7 bases, the J end by 0 bases, with 10 bases between. There are 15 residues in the CDR3. Germline lookup yields CDR1 LNHDA and CDR2 SQIVND (reference sequence). The CDR3 nucleotides read TGTGCCAGTATGGACCCAAGCTCTGGGGCCAACGTCCTGACTTTC. Protein product: CASMDPSSGANVLTF.

This chain uses TRBV14 with TRBJ2-7; perhaps TRBD2 as D (5 bases). Germline V gene lookup returns CDR1 SGHDN and CDR2 FVKESK. Trimming pared 1 base from V and 4 bases from J, leaving 5 bases between. This CDR3 contains 12 residues. Written as DNA, the CDR3 is TGTGCCAGCAGCCAAGGGAGGTACGAGCAGTACTTC. This sequence encodes CASSQGRYEQYF.

This clone has just a few counts. This chain joins TRBV30 and TRBJ1-5, with no clear D. The CDR3 loop spans 13 amino acids. The ends were cut back, 3 bases at V and 3 bases at J, with 9 bases in the middle. Germline loops: CDR1 GTSNPN, CDR2 SVGIG (reference sequence). CDR3 sequence reads: CAWRTRSNQPQHF. The CDR3 DNA sequence: TGTGCCTGGAGGACGAGGTCCAATCAGCCCCAGCATTTT.

This chain joins TRBV6-4 and TRBJ2-1; perhaps TRBD2 as D (5 bases). Germline V gene data show CDR1 as MRHNA and CDR2 as SNTAGT. Trimming took off 2 bases at V and 4 bases at J, with 6 bases between the two ends. The CDR3 totals 13 residues. The CDR3 region has the DNA TGTGCCAGCAGTGACGGACTTTACAATGAGCAGTTCTTC. This gives the protein CASSDGLYNEQFF.

The chain has TRBV19 and TRBJ1-1; D is unclear. V was shortened by 7 bases and J by 7 bases, with 22 bases between the two germline ends. Germline lookup yields CDR1 LNHDA and CDR2 SQIVND (reference sequence). The CDR3 spans 15 residues. CDR3 loop: CASIPRSEGVNEAFF. CDR3 sequence (DNA): TGTGCCAGTATCCCTCGGTCGGAAGGAGTCAATGAAGCTTTCTTT.

This chain joins TRBV28 and TRBJ2-5, with D tentatively TRBD1 (6 bases). The V gene lost 5 bases and the J gene lost 2 bases, with 12 bases spanning the gap. The germline V gene encodes CDR1 MDHEN and CDR2 SYDVKM. This CDR3 is 14 amino acids long. The CDR3 reads CASSLPDRQETQYF. The CDR3 nucleotides read TGTGCCAGCAGTCTCCCGGACAGACAAGAGACCCAGTACTTC.

The chain is built from TRBV7-3 and TRBJ2-3; D not resolved. V shed 1 base and J shed 2 bases, with 7 bases lying between them. CDR3 length equals 14 residues. Germline V gene lookup returns CDR1 SGHTA and CDR2 FQGTGA. CDR3 sequence reads: CASSLIGFTDTQYF. The CDR3, as DNA: TGTGCCAGCAGCTTAATCGGCTTCACAGATACGCAGTATTTT.

CDR3 bases: TGTGCCAGCAGTTTAGCGAATTATGGCTACACCTTC. As protein: CASSLANYGYTF. This chain connects TRBV28 to TRBJ1-2; D is undetermined. V was pared by 2 bases and J by 5 bases, with 6 bases between. The length of the CDR3 is 12 residues. CDR1 is MDHEN, CDR2 SYDVKM, per germline.

This clone was counted only a few times. The CDR3 DNA is TGCAGCTCCGGGGGACTTCTGCACGAGACCCAGTACTTC. This translates into CSSGGLLHETQYF. The rearrangement joins TRBV29-1 to TRBJ2-5; D perhaps matches TRBD2 (6 bases). Germline values: CDR1 SQVTM, CDR2 ANQGSEA. V was cut by 8 bases and J by 5 bases, with 18 bases left in between. The CDR3 consists of 13 residues.

The rearrangement links TRBV5-1 to TRBJ2-3; 14 bases align to TRBD2. Germline CDR1 reads SGHRS; CDR2 reads YFSETQ. The V segment lost 0 bases and the J segment 7 bases; nucleotides outside the gene matches: 10. This CDR3 is 18 amino acids long. CDR3 nucleotide sequence: TGCGCCAGCAGCTTGGAACCGACCGGACTAGCGGGAGGATATACGCAGTATTTT. This encodes CASSLEPTGLAGGYTQYF.

The V and J genes are TRBV29-1 and TRBJ2-3, with 10 positions matching TRBD2. V was pared by 4 bases and J by 1 base, with 2 bases of the junction left unmatched. Germline lookup yields CDR1 SQVTM and CDR2 ANQGSEA. This CDR3 has 14 residues. The CDR3 loop reads CSVAAGGRTDTQYF. For the CDR3, the DNA is TGCAGCGTTGCAGCGGGAGGGCGCACAGATACGCAGTATTTT.

V is TRBV7-6 and J is TRBJ1-4; D unclear. Germline V lookup: CDR1 SGHVS, CDR2 FNYEAQ. V gave up 5 bases and J gave up 6 bases, with 19 bases separating them. This CDR3 region has 16 residues. The CDR3 DNA follows: TGTGCCAGCAGCCGTACCGGCGGGGTTAATTATGAAAAACTGTTTTTT. It is translated as CASSRTGGVNYEKLFF. Full variable domain (rest looked up from reference TRBV7-6 and TRBJ1-4): GAGVSQSPRYKVTKRGQDVALRCDPISGHVSLYWYRQALGQGPEFLTYFNYEAQQDKSGLPNDRFSAERPEGSISTLTIQRTEQRDSAMYRCASSRTGGVNYEKLFFGSGTQLSVL.

This rearrangement joins TRBV30 to TRBJ2-7; 8 bases align to TRBD2. The germline CDR1 and CDR2 sequences are GTSNPN and SVGIG (reference sequence). The V segment lost 3 bases and the J segment 5 bases; nucleotides outside the gene matches: 6. The CDR3 runs 13 residues. CDR3 residues: CAWSVLAVNEQYF. CDR3 nucleotide sequence: TGTGCCTGGAGCGTACTAGCGGTCAACGAGCAGTACTTC.

The V gene is TRBV27, the J gene TRBJ2-7; 9 nucleotides match TRBD2. Germline values: CDR1 MNHEY, CDR2 SMNVEV (reference sequence). The CDR3 has 16 amino acids. V shed 3 bases and J 2 bases; nucleotides not matched to a gene: 8. CDR3 coding DNA: TGTGCCAGCAGTTTCCGTCTTGCGGGAGGGCCCTACGAGCAGTACTTC. Amino acids: CASSFRLAGGPYEQYF.

The V call is TRBV15, the J call TRBJ1-5; TRBD1 is a possible D gene (5 bases). Germline loops: CDR1 LNHNV, CDR2 YYDKDF (reference sequence). The CDR3 length is 16 residues. V was shortened by 3 bases and J by 7 bases, with 19 bases between the two germline ends. Here the CDR3 DNA reads TGTGCCACCAGCAGGGGACCTGGGAGGGGCGGACAGCCCCAGCATTTT. Its protein is CATSRGPGRGGQPQHF.

The V and J genes are TRBV29-1 and TRBJ2-7, with D uncertain. Trimming took off 2 bases at V and 2 bases at J, with 16 bases between the two ends. The germline V gene has CDR1 SQVTM and CDR2 ANQGSEA. The CDR3 contains 15 residues. The CDR3 DNA sequence: TGCAGCGTTGAAAACCCCGGCCCGGAGACCTACGAGCAGTACTTC. It translates to CSVENPGPETYEQYF.

This clone came up a few times. The rearrangement joins TRBV29-1 to TRBJ2-5, with TRBD2 as a possible D gene (6 bases). The CDR3 loop spans 12 amino acids. Deletions cut 5 bases from V and 5 bases from J, with 12 bases between. The V gene's germline CDR1 is SQVTM and CDR2 ANQGSEA. The CDR3 region has the DNA TGCAGCGTTTTCGGGAGTTCGGAGACCCAGTACTTC. It translates to CSVFGSSETQYF.

The chain combines TRBV18 with TRBJ1-3; D call uncertain. Germline loops: CDR1 KGHSH, CDR2 LQKENI. The V and J ends lost 4 bases and 0 bases respectively, with 13 bases between them. This CDR3 region has 16 residues. The CDR3 region has the DNA TGTGCCAGCTCACTCTCCGCGGGCTTCTCTGGAAACACCATATATTTT. Amino acid sequence: CASSLSAGFSGNTIYF.

The chain recombines TRBV29-1 with TRBJ2-1; the match to TRBD1 covers 7 bases. Germline assignment: CDR1 SQVTM and CDR2 ANQGSEA. V was clipped by 6 bases and J by 10 bases; unmatched bases: 9. The CDR3 is 12 residues long. The CDR3 bases are TGCAGCGTCGCGGACAGGCTTAGGGAGCAGTTCTTC. It specifies CSVADRLREQFF.

The chain carries TRBV30 and TRBJ1-4, with 7 bases that match TRBD1. The junction had 9 bases not matched to a gene; V was cut back by 0 bases and J by 8 bases. The germline gives CDR1 GTSNPN, CDR2 SVGIG (reference sequence). CDR3 length equals 15 residues. CDR3 bases: TGTGCCTGGAGTGTAACCACCGGGACAGCCGAAAAACTGTTTTTT. Protein sequence: CAWSVTTGTAEKLFF.